The rows below give T cell receptor beta chains drawn from one sample of a study of metastatic and nonmetastatic thyroid tumors. Through MiXCR, TCRdb re-clonotyped the PCR reads. The repertoire holds 43,000 or so clones, with less than 5% as singletons. Material: blood. These receptors were taken from a female donor with papillary thyroid cancer or a benign thyroid nodule (not recorded which). Some clones in this sample may be carry-over from other donors' samples. The CDR3 runs from the conserved cysteine through the conserved F or W. The D gene is left open where the match is weak. Expanded clones get a size class; other rows say once, few or many, or leave the size out.

clone size	V gene	D gene	J gene	CDR3 DNA	CDR3 protein
NA	TRBV7-3	TRBD1	TRBJ1-1	TGTGCCAGCAGCCAGACAGGGTACGCTGAAGCTTTCTTT	CASSQTGYAEAFF
NA	TRBV11-2	NA	TRBJ2-3	TGTGCCAGCAGCTTAGGGGCGGGAACTTTCACAGATACGCAGTACTTT	CASSLGAGTFTDTQYF
many	TRBV24-1	TRBD1	TRBJ2-5	TGTGCCACCAGTGATCGACAGGGGGGATACCAAGAGACCCAGTACTTC	CATSDRQGGYQETQYF
many	TRBV6-5	NA	TRBJ2-5	TGTGCCAGCAGTTACTCTGACGGCTCGGAGACCCAGTACTTC	CASSYSDGSETQYF
NA	TRBV20-1	NA	TRBJ2-2	TGCAGTGCTAGAGTATTGGGTGACACCGGGGAGCTGTTTTTT	CSARVLGDTGELFF
many	TRBV19	NA	TRBJ1-5	TGTGCCAGTAGTGCGACTAACGCATTCCATATTAGCAATCAGCCCCAGCATTTT	CASSATNAFHISNQPQHF
large	TRBV6-1	NA	TRBJ2-3	TGTGCCAGCAGTCTGGGGACTCCCAGGGATACGCAGTATTTT	CASSLGTPRDTQYF
few	TRBV7-6	TRBD1	TRBJ1-1	TGTGCCAGCAGCCCTAAGGGACAGGGAACGATGAACACTGAAGCTTTCTTT	CASSPKGQGTMNTEAFF
many	TRBV20-1	TRBD1	TRBJ2-5	TGCAGTGCTAACCGACAGGGGGCCCGTGAGACCCAGTACTTC	CSANRQGARETQYF
NA	TRBV4-1	TRBD2	TRBJ2-5	TGCGCCAGCAGCCAAGTAGGCTGGGGACTAGCGGGACGGGAAGAGACCCAGTACTTC	CASSQVGWGLAGREETQYF
few	TRBV6-2/TRBV6-3	TRBD1	TRBJ2-2	TGTGCCACCTATACTCGGGACAGGCCCGGGGAGCTGTTTTTT	CATYTRDRPGELFF
NA	TRBV20-1	TRBD2	TRBJ2-5	TGCAGTGCTAGAGCGGCGGGGGTCCTGGGAGAGACCCAGTACTTC	CSARAAGVLGETQYF
many	TRBV19	NA	TRBJ2-2	TGTGCCAGTAGTATCGAGACAGGGAACACCGGGGAGCTGTTTTTT	CASSIETGNTGELFF
medium-sized	TRBV6-1	TRBD1	TRBJ1-5	TGTGCCAGCACCGAATGGGACAGGGGACTCAATCAGCCCCAGCATTTT	CASTEWDRGLNQPQHF
NA	TRBV12-3/TRBV12-4	NA	TRBJ2-7	TGTGCCAGCAGTTTATTCTCCTACGAGCAGTACTTC	CASSLFSYEQYF
NA	TRBV5-4	NA	TRBJ2-7	TGTGACAGCAGCTCCTTTGACGACCGACAATACGAGCAGTACTTC	CDSSSFDDRQYEQYF
many	TRBV4-2	NA	TRBJ2-7	TGTGCCAGCAGCCAAGGGACCGAGCAGTACTTC	CASSQGTEQYF
NA	TRBV6-2/TRBV6-3	NA	TRBJ2-5	TGTGCCAGCAGTTACTCGCCGATAGTGGCGAGTCAAGAGACCCAGTACTTC	CASSYSPIVASQETQYF
once	TRBV6-2/TRBV6-3	TRBD2	TRBJ2-1	TGTGCCAGCGAGAGGGAGGGCCGGTCTGAGCAGTTCTTC	CASEREGRSEQFF
many	TRBV24-1	NA	TRBJ2-2	TGTGCCACCAGTGATTCCATCGCCGAAATGAACACCGGGGAGCTGTTTTTT	CATSDSIAEMNTGELFF
many	TRBV5-1	NA	TRBJ2-5	TGCGCCAGCAGCACCGGACGGATCCAAGAGACCCAGTACTTC	CASSTGRIQETQYF
few	TRBV10-1	NA	TRBJ2-2	TGCGCCAGCAGTCAGGGGGAGGCCGGGGAGCTGTTTTTT	CASSQGEAGELFF
many	TRBV11-3	TRBD1	TRBJ2-7	TGTGCCAGCAGCCGTGGACAGGGCTACGAGCAGTACTTC	CASSRGQGYEQYF
many	TRBV6-1	NA	TRBJ2-7	TGTGCCATCCGCCGGGGCTTGGGCCGCGAGCAGTACTTC	CAIRRGLGREQYF
many	TRBV12-3/TRBV12-4	NA	TRBJ2-3	TGTGCCAGCAGCCCTGGGGGGAATACGCAGTATTTT	CASSPGGNTQYF
many	TRBV10-3	NA	TRBJ1-1	TGTGCCATCAGTGAGCCGGGTAGGGGCGCGACTGGTGAAGCTTTCTTT	CAISEPGRGATGEAFF
many	TRBV5-1	NA	TRBJ2-2	TGCGCCAGCAGCCCTAGTACGGTGAACACCGGGGAGCTGTTTTTT	CASSPSTVNTGELFF
many	TRBV7-9	NA	TRBJ1-5	TGTGCCAGCAGCTTAGGAGGGATCGGCAATCAGCCCCAGCATTTT	CASSLGGIGNQPQHF
many	TRBV11-1	NA	TRBJ2-2	TGTGCCAGCAGCTTAGCGCGGGGTACGGCGAACACCGGGGAGCTGTTTTTT	CASSLARGTANTGELFF
many	TRBV25-1	NA	TRBJ1-1	TGTGCCAGCACCAGACTCACCATAGGGGAGGACACTGAAGCTTTCTTT	CASTRLTIGEDTEAFF
many	TRBV9	NA	TRBJ2-1	TGTGCCAGCAGCAACCCAAAGGCCGGGCCCAGTACGAATGAGCAGTTCTTC	CASSNPKAGPSTNEQFF
few	TRBV12-3/TRBV12-4	NA	TRBJ2-5	TGTGCCAGCAGTTCGCAAGGAATCCAAGAGACCCAGTACTTC	CASSSQGIQETQYF
few	TRBV6-2/TRBV6-3	NA	TRBJ1-2	TGTGCCAGCAGTGCCGGGGTGGGCTATGGCTACACCTTC	CASSAGVGYGYTF
NA	TRBV6-2/TRBV6-3	NA	TRBJ1-2	TGTGCCAGCAGTATGGACGGACTCTATGGCTACACCTTC	CASSMDGLYGYTF
many	TRBV27	TRBD2	TRBJ2-7	TGTGCCAGCAGTTATGACAGCGGGGGCTCCTACGAGCAGTACTTC	CASSYDSGGSYEQYF
few	TRBV7-9	TRBD1	TRBJ2-1	TGTGCCAGCAGCCTTACACAGGGGCCCCACAATGAGCAGTTCTTC	CASSLTQGPHNEQFF
many	TRBV20-1	TRBD2	TRBJ2-1	TGCAGTGCTAGAGCGGCGGCTAGCGGGAGGGCCTTTCGGGGCAATGAGCAGTTCTTC	CSARAAASGRAFRGNEQFF
NA	TRBV20-1	TRBD1	TRBJ1-2	TGCAGCGCTAGAGACCGGACAGGGTCCGCTGCCTACACCTTC	CSARDRTGSAAYTF
few	TRBV6-1	TRBD2	TRBJ2-7	TGTGCCAGCGTGGCTAGCGGGAGTACCGAGCAGTACTTC	CASVASGSTEQYF
many	TRBV7-8	TRBD2	TRBJ2-4	TGTGCCAGCAGCCAGCCTTGGCGGGAGGGGGTTGGTATTCAGTACTTC	CASSQPWREGVGIQYF
many	TRBV2	NA	TRBJ1-5	TGTGCCAGCAGTGAAGGTCGGGAGCCCCAGCATTTT	CASSEGREPQHF
few	TRBV11-2	NA	TRBJ2-3	TGTGCCAGCAGCTCAGGGGCGGGCACTTCCACAGATACGCAGTATTTT	CASSSGAGTSTDTQYF
few	TRBV6-5	TRBD2	TRBJ2-1	TGTGCCAGCAGTTTAACTAGCGGGAGCACCTACAATGAGCAGTTCTTC	CASSLTSGSTYNEQFF
medium-sized	TRBV5-1	NA	TRBJ1-6	TGCGCCAGCAGCTTAGAGACAGCCCCAAGTCCCCTCCACTTT	CASSLETAPSPLHF
many	TRBV5-1	NA	TRBJ2-7	TGCGCCAGCAGCGCGGACGGAACATTCTACGAGCAGTACTTC	CASSADGTFYEQYF
few	TRBV6-2/TRBV6-3	NA	TRBJ1-3	TGTGCCAGCACCTTGGACCTTTACTCTGGAGACACCATATATTTT	CASTLDLYSGDTIYF
few	TRBV12-5	NA	TRBJ2-2	TGTGCTAGTGGCACTTACGGGACAACCACTAACACCGGGGAGCTGTTTTTT	CASGTYGTTTNTGELFF
few	TRBV19	TRBD2	TRBJ2-3	TGTGCCAGTAGTATACAGGGACTAGCGGGAGGGCATTATACGCAGTATTTT	CASSIQGLAGGHYTQYF
many	TRBV13	NA	TRBJ2-5	TGTGCCAGCAGCTCGGACGGAAAAGAGACCCAGTACTTC	CASSSDGKETQYF
NA	TRBV14	NA	TRBJ2-1	TGTGCCAGCAGCCAACCCGGGGACCGAACCTACAATGAGCAGTTCTTC	CASSQPGDRTYNEQFF
many	TRBV2	NA	TRBJ2-3	TGTGCCAGTTCAATGGGGGGAGTCAGCGATACGCAGTATTTT	CASSMGGVSDTQYF
many	TRBV29-1	TRBD2	TRBJ2-1	TGCAGCGTTGATGTTAGTGGACTAGCGGGGCCTATTTTGTTCTTC	CSVDVSGLAGPILFF